This T cell receptor gamma chain was identified during a study of human gamma delta and Vdelta1 T cells (dated by TCRdb to the late 2010s). At the level of the whole study: The study examined Delta One T cells, which are Vd1+ gamma-delta T cells, as cytotoxic effectors against acute myeloid leukemia. Results and caveats for the whole study, not just this receptor: Delta One T cells were reported to be polyclonal and to show broad cytotoxic targeting of acute myeloid leukemia.

Including the terminal cysteine and phenylalanine, the CDR3 comprises 11 residues. Only the CDR3 DNA stays, 33 bases, in frame from base 1. Comments on this clone: Its antigen is not yet known. A far larger clone is just one base off, so this is likely a read error.

The library was produced with PCR. The sequencer listed for this sample is Illumina MiSeq. Via CATT, TCRdb reprocessed the public reads, and rows with identical DNA were then joined. The sample yields some 8,500 gamma-chain clones; 45% were counted once. The ten largest clones add up to about 2.4% of the sample. The clonotype comes from a human donor in good health. Material for sequencing was Vdelta1 gamma-delta T cells from blood grown in culture (DOT cells). The cell subset or site tag for this specimen amounts to: Delta One T cells, in vitro expanded/differentiated Vd1+ gamma-delta T cells. Here the chain combines TRGV5P and TRGJ1 or TRGJ2. TRGV5P counts as a pseudogene. The CDR3 protein: CATWKYYKKLF. The nucleotide sequence is TGTGCCACCTGGAAGTATTATAAGAAACTCTTT.